A selection of T cell receptor beta chains follows, all from one sample in a study of T cell responses to AZD1222 COVID-19 vaccine. Sequencing used immunoSEQ multiplex PCR; TCRdb keeps in-frame clones, though not all of them. In the table there are roughly 150,000 clones, 92% of which are singletons. The sequencing here drew on peripheral blood, taken 28 days after the second AZD1222 dose. Receptors were obtained from an adult who received the AZD1222 COVID-19 vaccine. CDR3s include the opening cysteine and the closing phenylalanine or tryptophan. D genes are given only for firm matches. Only part of the rows carry a size: once, few, many, or a class if the clone is expanded.

abundance,v_gene,j_gene,d_gene,CDR3aa,CDR3nt
-,TRBV30,TRBJ2-7,-,CACINRDGALYF,TGTGCCTGCATTAACCGGGACGGAGCCCTATACTTC
-,TRBV7-9,TRBJ1-1,-,CASSTDYHYPMNTEAFF,TGTGCCAGCAGCACCGACTACCACTACCCCATGAACACTGAAGCTTTCTTT
-,TRBV7-9,TRBJ2-5,-,CASSSGVETQYF,TGTGCCAGCAGCTCAGGGGTGGAGACCCAGTACTTC
-,TRBV3-1/TRBV3-2,TRBJ2-1,TRBD2,CASSQPLGGRGYNEQFF,TGTGCCAGCAGCCAACCCCTCGGTGGGCGGGGGTACAATGAGCAGTTCTTC
-,TRBV6-5,TRBJ2-7,TRBD1,CAGSATGDSSYEQYF,TGTGCCGGATCGGCTACAGGGGACAGCTCCTACGAGCAGTACTTC
-,TRBV6-5,TRBJ1-1,TRBD1,CASSYNRGSTEAFF,TGTGCCAGCAGTTATAACAGGGGATCCACTGAAGCTTTCTTT
-,TRBV15,TRBJ1-2,-,CATSRVDYGYTF,TGTGCCACCAGCAGAGTAGACTATGGCTACACCTTC
-,TRBV18,TRBJ1-6,TRBD1,CASSRGTGADNSPLHF,TGTGCCAGCTCACGCGGGACAGGGGCGGATAATTCACCCCTCCACTTT
once,TRBV7-8,TRBJ1-5,TRBD1,CASSTTGGENQPQHF,TGTGCCAGCAGTACTACAGGGGGAGAGAATCAGCCCCAGCATTTT
-,TRBV11-2,TRBJ2-1,-,CASSLLATGSYNEQFF,TGTGCCAGCAGCTTATTAGCCACCGGGAGCTACAATGAGCAGTTCTTC
-,TRBV10-1,TRBJ2-3,TRBD2,CASSSSGTSAPDTQYF,TGCGCCAGCAGTTCCTCCGGGACTAGCGCACCAGATACGCAGTATTTT
few,TRBV19,TRBJ1-1,-,CASSAQGGTEAFF,TGTGCCAGTAGTGCCCAGGGAGGGACTGAAGCTTTCTTT
-,TRBV6-2/TRBV6-3,TRBJ1-5,-,CASSPWRGQPQHF,TGTGCCAGCAGTCCCTGGAGGGGTCAGCCCCAGCATTTT
once,TRBV10-3,TRBJ1-2,TRBD1,CAISGTGDPYGYTF,TGTGCCATCAGTGGGACAGGGGATCCCTATGGCTACACCTTC
-,TRBV2,TRBJ2-6,-,CASRRQSGANVLTF,TGTGCCAGCAGGCGTCAGTCTGGGGCCAACGTCCTGACTTTC
-,TRBV30,TRBJ1-1,-,CAWSFPWTGNTEAFF,TGTGCCTGGAGTTTCCCTTGGACGGGGAACACTGAAGCTTTCTTT
-,TRBV27,TRBJ1-6,-,CASRHNGRNSPLHF,TGTGCCAGCAGGCATAACGGGAGGAATTCACCCCTCCACTTT
-,TRBV6-1,TRBJ1-6,TRBD1,CASREDRGPSPLHF,TGTGCCAGCAGGGAAGACAGGGGGCCTTCACCCCTCCACTTT
-,TRBV29-1,TRBJ1-2,-,CSVRARANYGYTF,TGCAGCGTCAGGGCCAGAGCTAACTATGGCTACACCTTC
-,TRBV19,TRBJ1-1,-,CASSLTEKNTEAFF,TGTGCCAGTAGCCTAACAGAGAAGAACACTGAAGCTTTCTTT
-,TRBV19,TRBJ2-7,TRBD1,CASAGQGAYEQYF,TGTGCCAGTGCCGGACAGGGGGCTTACGAGCAGTACTTC
-,TRBV4-2,TRBJ2-5,-,CASSQWADYTKETQYF,TGTGCCAGCAGCCAATGGGCGGACTACACTAAAGAGACCCAGTACTTC
once,TRBV6-5,TRBJ1-2,-,CATGGASYGYTF,TGTGCTACGGGCGGGGCAAGCTATGGCTACACCTTC
-,TRBV5-6,TRBJ1-2,-,CASSLGDYGYTF,TGTGCCAGCAGCTTAGGGGACTATGGCTACACCTTC
-,TRBV7-6,TRBJ1-5,-,CASSLVPPGMRGNQPQHF,TGTGCCAGCAGCTTAGTCCCCCCCGGAATGAGGGGCAATCAGCCCCAGCATTTT
-,TRBV3-1/TRBV3-2,TRBJ2-5,-,CASSQDVSQETQYF,TGTGCCAGCAGCCAAGATGTTAGCCAAGAGACCCAGTACTTC
-,TRBV5-1,TRBJ1-6,TRBD1,CASSGSPGTGNSPLHF,TGCGCCAGCAGCGGATCCCCCGGGACAGGGAATTCACCCCTCCACTTT
-,TRBV5-6,TRBJ1-2,TRBD1,CASSPLTGLNYGYTF,TGTGCCAGCAGCCCCCTGACAGGGCTAAACTATGGCTACACCTTC
-,TRBV4-2,TRBJ1-4,-,CASSPTGGALGEKLFF,TGTGCCAGCAGCCCGACAGGCGGGGCCCTGGGGGAAAAACTGTTTTTT